What follows are 12 T cell receptor beta chains derived from one specimen sequenced in a study of cytomegalovirus exposure and HLA in healthy donors. In the PCR, 60 Vbeta and 13 Jbeta primers were used. The method was immunoSEQ multiplex PCR; TCRdb's version includes in-frame clones alone and lacks a portion of them. The repertoire holds 250,000 to 350,000 clones, approximately 80% seen once, with about 0.28% in the top ten. Sequencing was done on a sample of PBMCs. These receptors originate from a girl aged 2 to 10 in good health and CMV-seronegative.

The chain is built from TRBV2 and TRBJ1-2, with D tentatively TRBD1 (6 bases). V dropped 5 bases and J dropped 7 bases, with 14 bases sitting between them. CDR3 length equals 13 residues. The germline V gene encodes CDR1 SNHLY and CDR2 FYNNEI. DNA of the CDR3: TGTGCCAGCAGTTACAGGGACGAGGGTGGCTACACCTTC. This gives the protein CASSYRDEGGYTF.

The chain uses TRBV6-5 and TRBJ1-1; 9 nucleotides line up with TRBD1. The ends lost 0 bases at V and 8 bases at J; junction bases unmatched: 10. The CDR3 contains 16 residues. Germline loops: CDR1 MNHEY, CDR2 SVGAGI. This CDR3 reads CASSYSASEGQGEAFF. The CDR3 DNA reads as TGTGCCAGCAGTTACTCTGCGTCGGAGGGACAGGGAGAAGCTTTCTTT.

The CDR3 is CASSLVGGDRFVMAEAFF. The CDR3 coding sequence is TGCGCCAGCAGCTTGGTAGGAGGGGATAGGTTCGTCATGGCTGAAGCTTTCTTT. The rearrangement uses TRBV5-1 and TRBJ1-1; D may be TRBD1 (5 bases). The ends were cut back, 0 bases at V and 6 bases at J, with 24 bases in the middle. CDR3 size: 18 residues. The germline CDR1 and CDR2 sequences are SGHRS and YFSETQ.

This chain joins TRBV10-1 and TRBJ1-2, with TRBD1 matching 9 bases. J gave up 3 bases and V 5 bases, and 13 bases lay outside the gene matches. The CDR3 length is 17 residues. From germline, CDR1 is WNHNN and CDR2 SYGVQD (reference sequence). CDR3 sequence: CASSSHLDRGTDYGYTF. The CDR3 DNA reads TGCGCCAGCAGTTCCCACTTGGACAGGGGAACTGACTATGGCTACACCTTC.

This chain connects TRBV27 to TRBJ2-2; tentatively, D is TRBD2 (6 bases). The CDR3 is made up of 13 amino acids. The germline CDR1 and CDR2 sequences are MNHEY and SMNVEV (reference sequence). The V end was cut by 2 bases, the J end by 7 bases, with 8 bases between. The CDR3 is CASSLRGNGELFF. In DNA form, the CDR3 reads TGTGCCAGCAGTTTACGGGGGAACGGGGAGCTGTTTTTT.

The chain couples TRBV19 to TRBJ2-7, with TRBD1 matching 7 bases. Germline trimming cut 4 bases from V and 3 bases from J; bases unmatched to any gene: 6. The germline V gene has CDR1 LNHDA and CDR2 SQIVND (reference sequence). The CDR3 has 14 amino acids. This chain's CDR3 is CASSRKTGYYEQYF. The CDR3 nucleotides read TGTGCCAGTAGTAGAAAGACAGGGTACTACGAGCAGTACTTC.

V usage is TRBV11-3 and J usage is TRBJ1-1; D gene unclear. The CDR3 length is 13 residues. Germline values: CDR1 SGHNT, CDR2 YENEEA. Trimming took off 1 base at V and 4 bases at J, with 7 bases between the two ends. CDR3 sequence: CASSLVSSTEAFF. CDR3 DNA sequence: TGTGCCAGCAGCTTAGTATCCAGCACTGAAGCTTTCTTT. The full variable domain, its missing parts supplied by reference TRBV11-3 and TRBJ1-1, is EAGVVQSPRYKIIEKKQPVAFWCNPISGHNTLYWYLQNLGQGPELLIRYENEEAVDDSQLPKDRFSAERLKGVDSTLKIQPAELGDSAVYLCASSLVSSTEAFFGQGTRLTVV.

The gene calls are TRBV7-7 and TRBJ2-3; no definite D call. V was pared by 5 bases and J by 0 bases, with 9 bases between. This CDR3 region has 14 residues. The V gene's germline CDR1 is SSHAT and CDR2 FNYEAQ (reference sequence). The CDR3 DNA sequence: TGTGCCAGCAGCCTAATAACTAGCACAGATACGCAGTATTTT. It specifies CASSLITSTDTQYF.

The chain has TRBV30 and TRBJ2-4, with D possibly TRBD2 on 5 matching bases. Germline V CDR1 and CDR2: GTSNPN, SVGIG (reference sequence). The CDR3 is 13 amino acids. Trimming stripped 0 bases from V and 7 bases from J, with 10 bases between. The CDR3 sequence: CAWSVSPGNIQYF. CDR3 DNA sequence: TGTGCCTGGAGTGTTTCTCCGGGGAACATTCAGTACTTC.

This sequence joins TRBV6-1 and TRBJ2-7; 11 bases agree with TRBD1. V trimming: 11 bases; J trimming: 5 bases; junction bases outside the gene matches: 11. Germline values: CDR1 MNHNS, CDR2 SASEGT. CDR3 length equals 14 residues. In DNA, the CDR3 is TGTGCCCTAAGGGCGGGACAGGGGGACCACGAGCAGTACTTC. Residues: CALRAGQGDHEQYF.

Notes on this clone: Other nucleotide sequences from this sample produce the same CDR3. The chain uses TRBV27 and TRBJ1-1, with D perhaps TRBD1 (5 bases). The CDR3 loop spans 13 amino acids. Germline lookup yields CDR1 MNHEY and CDR2 SMNVEV (reference sequence). Trimming shortened V by 0 bases and J by 4 bases, and 6 bases separated the two germline ends. CDR3 region: CASSLSGGTEAFF. CDR3 DNA: TGTGCCAGCAGTTTATCCGGGGGCACTGAAGCTTTCTTT.

J is TRBJ1-5 and V is TRBV23-1; D ambiguous. TRBV23-1 qualifies as an ORF whose function is uncertain. V was pared by 1 base and J by 0 bases, with 7 bases between. The CDR3 length is 15 residues. CDR3 DNA sequence: TGCGCCAGCAGTCAATGCGGCTATAGCAATCAGCCCCAGCATTTT. Protein product: CASSQCGYSNQPQHF.